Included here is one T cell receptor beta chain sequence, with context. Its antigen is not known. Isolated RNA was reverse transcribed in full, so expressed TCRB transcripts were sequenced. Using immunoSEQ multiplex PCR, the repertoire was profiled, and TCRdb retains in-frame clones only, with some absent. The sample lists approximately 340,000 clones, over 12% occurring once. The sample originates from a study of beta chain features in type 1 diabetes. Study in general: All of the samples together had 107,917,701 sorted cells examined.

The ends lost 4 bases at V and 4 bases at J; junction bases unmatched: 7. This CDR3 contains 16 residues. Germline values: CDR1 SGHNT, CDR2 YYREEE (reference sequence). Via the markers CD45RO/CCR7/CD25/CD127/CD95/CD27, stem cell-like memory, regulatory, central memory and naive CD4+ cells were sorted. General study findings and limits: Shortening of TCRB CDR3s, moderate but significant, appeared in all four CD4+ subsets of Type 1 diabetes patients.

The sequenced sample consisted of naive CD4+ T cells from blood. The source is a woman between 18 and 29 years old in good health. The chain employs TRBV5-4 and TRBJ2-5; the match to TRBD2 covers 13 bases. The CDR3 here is CASSLRTSGSRETQYF. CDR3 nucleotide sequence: TGTGCCAGCAGCCTTAGGACTAGCGGGAGTAGAGAGACCCAGTACTTC.